Listed below are T cell receptor beta chains from one sample, sequenced in a study of T cell responses to AZD1222 COVID-19 vaccine. Sequenced by immunoSEQ multiplex PCR; TCRdb stores in-frame clones only, minus some. The table has 150,000 or so clones, roughly 94% seen once; the top ten hold 1.5% to 2%. The material was peripheral blood, obtained on day 0 of AZD1222 vaccination. The receptors come from an adult in good health. CDR3s include the opening cysteine and the closing phenylalanine or tryptophan. Each record gives: J gene, V gene, clone size, D gene, CDR3 DNA, CDR3 protein. D genes are given only for firm matches. Size values are once, few and many counts, or a class for expanded clones, and some rows have none.

J gene: TRBJ1-2; V gene: TRBV9; clone size: once; D gene: TRBD1; CDR3 DNA: TGTGCCAGCAGCGTAGACTCGGCAGGGGGATCCTATGGCTACACCTTC; CDR3 protein: CASSVDSAGGSYGYTF
J gene: TRBJ2-7; V gene: TRBV7-8; clone size: NA; D gene: TRBD1; CDR3 DNA: TGTGCCAGCAGCTTAAGGGGACAGGCATCCTACGAGCAGTACTTC; CDR3 protein: CASSLRGQASYEQYF
J gene: TRBJ2-2; V gene: TRBV3-1/TRBV3-2; clone size: few; D gene: NA; CDR3 DNA: TGTGCCAGCAGCCAACGGTCCAGGGCGGCCGGGGAGCTGTTTTTT; CDR3 protein: CASSQRSRAAGELFF
J gene: TRBJ2-3; V gene: TRBV5-5; clone size: once; D gene: NA; CDR3 DNA: TGTGCCAGCAGCTTGGCATTCATACAGGGCGGCACAGATACGCAGTATTTT; CDR3 protein: CASSLAFIQGGTDTQYF
J gene: TRBJ2-5; V gene: TRBV27; clone size: NA; D gene: TRBD1; CDR3 DNA: TGTGCCAGCAGGGCCCCGGGACAGGGCCAAGAGACCCAGTACTTC; CDR3 protein: CASRAPGQGQETQYF
J gene: TRBJ1-1; V gene: TRBV4-3; clone size: NA; D gene: NA; CDR3 DNA: TGCGCCAGCAGCCAAGGAGCATCAAGTGGAGGGAGGGCCATGAACACTGAAGCTTTCTTT; CDR3 protein: CASSQGASSGGRAMNTEAFF
J gene: TRBJ1-2; V gene: TRBV7-9; clone size: once; D gene: TRBD1; CDR3 DNA: TGTGCCAGCAGCGAGCTCGGGACAGGGCATCGATACACCTTC; CDR3 protein: CASSELGTGHRYTF
J gene: TRBJ2-7; V gene: TRBV4-1; clone size: NA; D gene: TRBD2; CDR3 DNA: TGCGCCAGCAGCCAAGAACTTAGGGGAGCGGGGATTGTCACCTACGAGCAGTACTTC; CDR3 protein: CASSQELRGAGIVTYEQYF
J gene: TRBJ2-5; V gene: TRBV18; clone size: NA; D gene: NA; CDR3 DNA: TGTGCCAGCTCACCGTTCGGGGCCGAAGAGACCCAGTACTTC; CDR3 protein: CASSPFGAEETQYF
J gene: TRBJ2-5; V gene: TRBV7-8; clone size: NA; D gene: TRBD2; CDR3 DNA: TGTGCCAGCAGCGGTCTAGCGGGGGGGCCAGAGACCCAGTACTTC; CDR3 protein: CASSGLAGGPETQYF
J gene: TRBJ1-4; V gene: TRBV7-9; clone size: NA; D gene: NA; CDR3 DNA: TGTGCCAGCAGCTTACTCTCCGGCCAAGAGGGAAAAACGGGGTTT; CDR3 protein: CASSLLSGQEGKTGF
J gene: TRBJ2-7; V gene: TRBV30; clone size: NA; D gene: NA; CDR3 DNA: TGTGCCTGGAGCGTACAAAATGGGGCAGGGATGAGATACGAGCAGTACTTC; CDR3 protein: CAWSVQNGAGMRYEQYF
J gene: TRBJ1-3; V gene: TRBV5-1; clone size: NA; D gene: NA; CDR3 DNA: TGCGCCAGCAGCTTGTTGGGAACTCCGGGACGAGGGTTCGGAAACACCATATATTTT; CDR3 protein: CASSLLGTPGRGFGNTIYF
J gene: TRBJ2-1; V gene: TRBV15; clone size: NA; D gene: TRBD1; CDR3 DNA: TGTGCCACCAGCAGAACAGGACAGGGGGCGCGCAATGAGCAGTTCTTC; CDR3 protein: CATSRTGQGARNEQFF
J gene: TRBJ2-1; V gene: TRBV11-3; clone size: NA; D gene: NA; CDR3 DNA: TGTGCCAGCAGCGCGAGGGGGTTCGAGCAGTTCTTC; CDR3 protein: CASSARGFEQFF
J gene: TRBJ2-2; V gene: TRBV6-5; clone size: NA; D gene: NA; CDR3 DNA: TGTGCCAGCAGCCAAGAAGGGGACACCGGGGAGCTGTTTTTT; CDR3 protein: CASSQEGDTGELFF
J gene: TRBJ1-1; V gene: TRBV19; clone size: NA; D gene: NA; CDR3 DNA: TGTGCCAGTAGTGGAGGGAGAGACACTGAAGCTTTCTTT; CDR3 protein: CASSGGRDTEAFF
J gene: TRBJ1-1; V gene: TRBV18; clone size: NA; D gene: NA; CDR3 DNA: TGTGCCAGCTCACCGGTACTGGGATTAACAACTGAAGCTTTCTTT; CDR3 protein: CASSPVLGLTTEAFF
J gene: TRBJ1-4; V gene: TRBV5-1; clone size: NA; D gene: TRBD1; CDR3 DNA: TGCGCCAGCAGCGATCCGGACAGGGCGGGCGAAAAACTGTTTTTT; CDR3 protein: CASSDPDRAGEKLFF
J gene: TRBJ2-7; V gene: TRBV7-6; clone size: NA; D gene: NA; CDR3 DNA: TGTGCCAGCAGCCCGGGCTGGGAGCAGTACTTC; CDR3 protein: CASSPGWEQYF
J gene: TRBJ2-3; V gene: TRBV9; clone size: NA; D gene: NA; CDR3 DNA: TGTGCCAGCAGCGCCGACAGTGAACACACAGATACGCAGTATTTT; CDR3 protein: CASSADSEHTDTQYF
J gene: TRBJ1-2; V gene: TRBV5-1; clone size: NA; D gene: NA; CDR3 DNA: TGCGCCAGCAGCTTGGAGGGACCCTATGGCTACACCTTC; CDR3 protein: CASSLEGPYGYTF
J gene: TRBJ1-5; V gene: TRBV7-2; clone size: NA; D gene: NA; CDR3 DNA: TGTGCCAGCAGCTTAAGGGGCGGCAGCAATCAGCCCCAGCATTTT; CDR3 protein: CASSLRGGSNQPQHF
J gene: TRBJ1-4; V gene: TRBV20-1; clone size: NA; D gene: NA; CDR3 DNA: TGCAGTGCTAGTAGCGCAACTACAACTAATGAAAAACTGTTTTTT; CDR3 protein: CSASSATTTNEKLFF